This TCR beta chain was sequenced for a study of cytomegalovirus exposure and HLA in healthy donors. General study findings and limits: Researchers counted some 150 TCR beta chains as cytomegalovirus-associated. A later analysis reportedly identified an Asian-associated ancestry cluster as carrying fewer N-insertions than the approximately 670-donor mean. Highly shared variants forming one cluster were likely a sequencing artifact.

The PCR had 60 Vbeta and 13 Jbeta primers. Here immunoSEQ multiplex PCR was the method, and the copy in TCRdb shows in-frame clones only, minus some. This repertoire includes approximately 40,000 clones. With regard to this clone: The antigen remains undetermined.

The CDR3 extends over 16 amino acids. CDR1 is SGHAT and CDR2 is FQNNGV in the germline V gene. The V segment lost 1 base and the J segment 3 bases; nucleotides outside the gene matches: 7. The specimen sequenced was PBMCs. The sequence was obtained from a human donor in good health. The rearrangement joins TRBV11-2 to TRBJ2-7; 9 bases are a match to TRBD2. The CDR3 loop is CASSLGEGLADYEQYF. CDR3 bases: TGTGCCAGCAGCTTAGGGGAGGGACTAGCCGACTACGAGCAGTACTTC. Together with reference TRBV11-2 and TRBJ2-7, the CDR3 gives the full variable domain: EAGVAQSPRYKIIEKRQSVAFWCNPISGHATLYWYQQILGQGPKLLIQFQNNGVVDDSQLPKDRFSAERLKGVDSTLKIQPAKLEDSAVYLCASSLGEGLADYEQYFGPGTRLTVT.